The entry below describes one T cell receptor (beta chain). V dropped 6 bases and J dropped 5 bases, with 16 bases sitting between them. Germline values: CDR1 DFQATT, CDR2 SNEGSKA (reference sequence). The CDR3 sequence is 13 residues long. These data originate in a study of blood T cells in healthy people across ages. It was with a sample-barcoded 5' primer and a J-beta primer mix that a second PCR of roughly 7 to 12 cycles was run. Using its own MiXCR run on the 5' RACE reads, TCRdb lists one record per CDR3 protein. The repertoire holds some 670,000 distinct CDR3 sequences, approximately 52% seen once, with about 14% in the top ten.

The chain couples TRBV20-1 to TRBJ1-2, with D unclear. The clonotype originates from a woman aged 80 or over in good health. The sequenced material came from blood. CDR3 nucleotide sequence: TGCAGTGCCCCTAACACGGTCAATTATGGCTACACCTTC. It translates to CSAPNTVNYGYTF.